Sequencing of this T cell receptor (beta chain) was carried out in a study of control samples from healthy donors and cancer patients. The CDR3 has 11 residues. CDR1 is SNHLY and CDR2 is FYNNEI in the germline V gene. V was shortened by 6 bases and J by 0 bases, with 0 bases between the two germline ends. Of note for this clone: The sample contains more than one DNA sequence encoding this CDR3.

Sequencing was performed with immunoSEQ multiplex PCR; in TCRdb, only in-frame clones are kept and a portion is missing. The sample carries some 82,000 clones, around 84% recorded once. Sample: PBMCs. The TCR was taken from a man aged 60 to 75 with head and neck cancer. The chain recombines TRBV2 with TRBJ2-1; unclear D gene. The CDR3, as DNA: TGTGCCAGCAGCTCCTACAATGAGCAGTTCTTC. Translated, it gives CASSSYNEQFF.